This T cell receptor beta chain was sequenced during a study of T cells after yellow fever vaccination. In TCRdb, the 5' RACE reads were re-called with MiXCR into one record per CDR3 protein. The table records hundreds of thousands of distinct CDR3 sequences, under 15% of them present only once. This clonotype was detected only a few times. Germline V gene data show CDR1 as LGHDT and CDR2 as YNNKEL (reference sequence). Trimming cost V 0 bases and J 2 bases, with 15 bases left between them. The CDR3 totals 17 residues. This specimen was CD4+ T cells sorted from PBMCs, taken 15 days after the yellow fever booster vaccination. This chain links TRBV3-1 with TRBJ2-3, with D unresolved. The clonotype comes from a man aged 18 to 29 who received the YFV17D yellow fever vaccine. The CDR3 spells CASSQDLSSRATDTQYF. As DNA, the CDR3 is TGTGCCAGCAGCCAAGACCTCAGCTCAAGGGCCACAGATACGCAGTATTTT.